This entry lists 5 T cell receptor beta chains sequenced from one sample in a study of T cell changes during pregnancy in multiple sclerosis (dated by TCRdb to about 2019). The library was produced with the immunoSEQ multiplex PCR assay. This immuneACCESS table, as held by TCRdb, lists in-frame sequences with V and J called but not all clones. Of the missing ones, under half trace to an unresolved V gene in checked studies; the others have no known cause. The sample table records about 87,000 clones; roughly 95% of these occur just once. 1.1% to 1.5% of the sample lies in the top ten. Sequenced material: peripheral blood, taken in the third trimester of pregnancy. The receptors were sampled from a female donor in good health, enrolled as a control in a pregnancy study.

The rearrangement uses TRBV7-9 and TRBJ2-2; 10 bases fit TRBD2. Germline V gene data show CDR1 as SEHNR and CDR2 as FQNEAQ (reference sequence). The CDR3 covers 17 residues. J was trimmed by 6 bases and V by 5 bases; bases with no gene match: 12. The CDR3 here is CASSPGGSSGSPGELFF. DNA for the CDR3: TGTGCCAGCAGCCCAGGGGGGTCTAGCGGGAGCCCCGGGGAGCTGTTTTTT.

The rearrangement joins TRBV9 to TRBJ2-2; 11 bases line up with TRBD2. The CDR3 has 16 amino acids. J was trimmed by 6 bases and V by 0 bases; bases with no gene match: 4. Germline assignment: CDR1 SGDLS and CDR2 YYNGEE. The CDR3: CASSVVSGRAAGELFF. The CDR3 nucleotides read TGTGCCAGCAGCGTAGTTAGCGGGAGGGCCGCCGGGGAGCTGTTTTTT. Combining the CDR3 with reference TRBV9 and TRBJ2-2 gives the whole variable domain DSGVTQTPKHLITATGQRVTLRCSPRSGDLSVYWYQQSLDQGLQFLIQYYNGEERAKGNILERFSAQQFPDLHSELNLSSLELGDSALYFCASSVVSGRAAGELFFGEGSRLTVL.

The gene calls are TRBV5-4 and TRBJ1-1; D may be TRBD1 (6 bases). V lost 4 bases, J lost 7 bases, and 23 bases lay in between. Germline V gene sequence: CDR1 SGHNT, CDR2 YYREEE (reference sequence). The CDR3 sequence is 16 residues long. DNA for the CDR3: TGTGCCAGCAGCCGGGACGAATATACAGGGCTCAATGAAGCTTTCTTT. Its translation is CASSRDEYTGLNEAFF.

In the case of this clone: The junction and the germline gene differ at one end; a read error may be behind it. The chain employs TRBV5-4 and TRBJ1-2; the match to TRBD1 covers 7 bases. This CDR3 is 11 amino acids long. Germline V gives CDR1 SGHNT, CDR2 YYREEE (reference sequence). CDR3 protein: CASSSSGQSIF. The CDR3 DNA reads TGTGCCAGCAGCTCTTCGGGACAGTCAATTTTC.

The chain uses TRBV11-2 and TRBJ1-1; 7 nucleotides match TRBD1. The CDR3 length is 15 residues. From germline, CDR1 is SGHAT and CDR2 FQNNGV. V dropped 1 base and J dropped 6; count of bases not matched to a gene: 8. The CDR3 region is CASSLVAQGGSEAFF. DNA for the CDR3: TGTGCCAGCAGCTTAGTGGCCCAGGGGGGTTCTGAAGCTTTCTTT.